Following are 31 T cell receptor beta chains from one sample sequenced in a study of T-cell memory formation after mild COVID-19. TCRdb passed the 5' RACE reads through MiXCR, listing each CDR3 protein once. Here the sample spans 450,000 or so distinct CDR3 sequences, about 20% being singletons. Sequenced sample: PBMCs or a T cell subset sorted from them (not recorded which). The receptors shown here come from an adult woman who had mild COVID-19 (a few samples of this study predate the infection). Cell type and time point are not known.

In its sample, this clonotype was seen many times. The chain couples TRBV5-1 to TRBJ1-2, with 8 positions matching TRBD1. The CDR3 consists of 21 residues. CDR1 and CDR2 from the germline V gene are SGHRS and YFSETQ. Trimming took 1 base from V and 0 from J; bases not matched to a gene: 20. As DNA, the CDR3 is TGCGCCAGCAGCTTGACAAATGGGCCGCCGGGACAGGAACCGGCTAACTATGGCTACACCTTC. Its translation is CASSLTNGPPGQEPANYGYTF.

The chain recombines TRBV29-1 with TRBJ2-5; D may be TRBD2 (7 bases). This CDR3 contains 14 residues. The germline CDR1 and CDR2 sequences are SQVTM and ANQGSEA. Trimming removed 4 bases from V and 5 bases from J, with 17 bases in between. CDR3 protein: CSVGASGTGETQYF. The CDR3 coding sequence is TGCAGCGTTGGAGCTAGCGGAACAGGGGAGACCCAGTACTTC. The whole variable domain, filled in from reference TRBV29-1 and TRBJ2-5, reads SAVISQKPSRDICQRGTSLTIQCQVDSQVTMMFWYRQQPGQSLTLIATANQGSEATYESGFVIDKFPISRPNLTFSTLTVSNMSPEDSSIYLCSVGASGTGETQYFGPGTRLLVL.

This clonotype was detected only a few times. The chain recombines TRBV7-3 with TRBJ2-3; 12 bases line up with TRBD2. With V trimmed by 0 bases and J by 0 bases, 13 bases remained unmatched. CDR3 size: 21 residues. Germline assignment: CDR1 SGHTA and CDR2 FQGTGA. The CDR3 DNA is TGTGCCAGCAGCTTAACGGCGCCTAGCGGGAGGGAGGCCACTAGCACAGATACGCAGTATTTT. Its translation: CASSLTAPSGREATSTDTQYF.

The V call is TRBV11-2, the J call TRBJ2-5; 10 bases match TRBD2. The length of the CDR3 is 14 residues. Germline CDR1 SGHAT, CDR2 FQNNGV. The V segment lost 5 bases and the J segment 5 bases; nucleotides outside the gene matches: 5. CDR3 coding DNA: TGTGCCAGCAGCCTTACTAGCGGGACTGAGACCCAGTACTTC. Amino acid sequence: CASSLTSGTETQYF.

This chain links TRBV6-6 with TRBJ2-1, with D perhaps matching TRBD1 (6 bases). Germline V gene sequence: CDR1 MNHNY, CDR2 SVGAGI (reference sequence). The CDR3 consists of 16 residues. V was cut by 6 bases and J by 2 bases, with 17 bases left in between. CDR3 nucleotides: TGTGCCAGCAGCCCACTCGGGCAGGGGACCTACAATGAGCAGTTCTTC. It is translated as CASSPLGQGTYNEQFF.

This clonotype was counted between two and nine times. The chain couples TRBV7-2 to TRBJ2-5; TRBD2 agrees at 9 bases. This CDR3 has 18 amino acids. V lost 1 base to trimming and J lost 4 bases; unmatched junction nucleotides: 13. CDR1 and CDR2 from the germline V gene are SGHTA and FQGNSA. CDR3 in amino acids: CASSLVLIAGALGETQYF. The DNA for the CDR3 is TGTGCCAGCAGCTTAGTACTGATAGCGGGAGCGTTGGGAGAGACCCAGTACTTC.

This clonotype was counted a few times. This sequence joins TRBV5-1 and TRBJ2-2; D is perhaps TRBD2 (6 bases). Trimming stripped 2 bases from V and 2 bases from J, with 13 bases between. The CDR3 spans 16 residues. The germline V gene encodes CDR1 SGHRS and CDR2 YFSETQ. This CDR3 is CASSFWGTANTGELFF. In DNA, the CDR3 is TGCGCCAGCAGCTTTTGGGGGACTGCAAACACCGGGGAGCTGTTTTTT. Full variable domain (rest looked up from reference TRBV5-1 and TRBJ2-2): KAGVTQTPRYLIKTRGQQVTLSCSPISGHRSVSWYQQTPGQGLQFLFEYFSETQRNKGNFPGRFSGRQFSNSRSEMNVSTLELGDSALYLCASSFWGTANTGELFFGEGSRLTVL.

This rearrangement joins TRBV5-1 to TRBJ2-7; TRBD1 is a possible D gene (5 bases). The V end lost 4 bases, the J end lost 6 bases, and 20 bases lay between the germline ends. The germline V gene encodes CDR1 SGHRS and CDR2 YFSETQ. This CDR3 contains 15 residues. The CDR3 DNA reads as TGCGCCAGCAGCATTGGACAAGGGAAGTTTAGCGAGCAGTACTTC. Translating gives CASSIGQGKFSEQYF.

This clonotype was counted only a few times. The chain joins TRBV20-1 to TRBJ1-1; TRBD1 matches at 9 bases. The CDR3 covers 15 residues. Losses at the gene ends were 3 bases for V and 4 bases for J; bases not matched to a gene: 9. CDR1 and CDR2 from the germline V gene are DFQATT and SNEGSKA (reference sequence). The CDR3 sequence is CSASWTGEVSTEAFF. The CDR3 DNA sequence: TGCAGTGCTAGCTGGACAGGGGAGGTCAGCACTGAAGCTTTCTTT.

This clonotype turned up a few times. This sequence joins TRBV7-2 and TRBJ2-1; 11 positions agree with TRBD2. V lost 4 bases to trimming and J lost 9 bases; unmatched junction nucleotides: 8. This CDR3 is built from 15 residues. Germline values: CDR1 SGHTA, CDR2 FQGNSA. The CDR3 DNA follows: TGTGCCAGCAGCTCAAGTAGCGGGAGGGGAACTGAGCAGTTCTTC. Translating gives CASSSSSGRGTEQFF.

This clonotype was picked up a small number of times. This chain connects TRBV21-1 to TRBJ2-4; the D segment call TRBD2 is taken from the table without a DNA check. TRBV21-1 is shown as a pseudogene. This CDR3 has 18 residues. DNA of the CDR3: TGTGCCAGCAGCAAAGGAGGAAGCGGGAGTATAGCCAAAAACATTCAGTACTTC. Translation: CASSKGGSGSIAKNIQYF.

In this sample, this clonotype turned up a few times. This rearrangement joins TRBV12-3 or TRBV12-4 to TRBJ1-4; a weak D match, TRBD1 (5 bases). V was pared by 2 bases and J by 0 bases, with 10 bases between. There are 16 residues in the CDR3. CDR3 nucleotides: TGTGCCAGCAGTTTAATGGGGCTTGCAACTAATGAAAAACTGTTTTTT. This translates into CASSLMGLATNEKLFF.

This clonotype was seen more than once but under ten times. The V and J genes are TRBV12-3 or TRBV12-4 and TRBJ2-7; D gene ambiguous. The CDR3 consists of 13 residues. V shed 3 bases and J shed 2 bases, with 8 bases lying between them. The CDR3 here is CASSFSTPYEQYF. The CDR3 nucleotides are TGTGCCAGCAGTTTTTCCACCCCCTACGAGCAGTACTTC.

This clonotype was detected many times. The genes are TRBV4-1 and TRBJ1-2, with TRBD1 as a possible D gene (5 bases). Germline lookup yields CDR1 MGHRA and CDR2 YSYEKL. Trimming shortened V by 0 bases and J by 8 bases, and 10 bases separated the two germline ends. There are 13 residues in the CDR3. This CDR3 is CASSQEGRDGYTF. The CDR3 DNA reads TGCGCCAGCAGCCAAGAGGGCAGGGACGGCTACACCTTC.

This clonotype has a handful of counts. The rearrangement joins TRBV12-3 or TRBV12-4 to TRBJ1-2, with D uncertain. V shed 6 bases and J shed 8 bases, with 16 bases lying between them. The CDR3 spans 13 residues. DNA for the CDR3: TGTGCCAGCAGCCAGACCGTTCTCGCAGGCTACACCTTC. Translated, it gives CASSQTVLAGYTF.

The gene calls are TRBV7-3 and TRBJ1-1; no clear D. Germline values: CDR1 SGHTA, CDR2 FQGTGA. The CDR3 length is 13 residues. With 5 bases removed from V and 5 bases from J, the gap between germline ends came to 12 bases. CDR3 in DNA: TGTGCCAGCAGCCGACTCAGTGGAACTGAAGCTTTCTTT. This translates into CASSRLSGTEAFF.

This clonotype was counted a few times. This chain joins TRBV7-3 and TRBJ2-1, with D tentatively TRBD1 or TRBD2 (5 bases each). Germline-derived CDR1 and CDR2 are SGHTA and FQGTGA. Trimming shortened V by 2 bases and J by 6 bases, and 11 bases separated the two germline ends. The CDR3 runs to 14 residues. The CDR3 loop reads CASSLEGTGNEQFF. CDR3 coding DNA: TGTGCCAGCAGCTTAGAGGGGACGGGCAATGAGCAGTTCTTC. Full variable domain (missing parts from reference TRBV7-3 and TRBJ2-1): GAGVSQTPSNKVTEKGKYVELRCDPISGHTALYWYRQSLGQGPEFLIYFQGTGAADDSGLPNDRFFAVRPEGSVSTLKIQRTERGDSAVYLCASSLEGTGNEQFFGPGTRLTVL.

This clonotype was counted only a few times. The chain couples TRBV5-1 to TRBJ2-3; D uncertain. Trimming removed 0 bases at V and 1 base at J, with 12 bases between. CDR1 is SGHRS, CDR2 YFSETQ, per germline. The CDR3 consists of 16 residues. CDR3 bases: TGCGCCAGCAGCTTGGAGGGTCGGACGGGCACAGATACGCAGTATTTT. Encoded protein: CASSLEGRTGTDTQYF.

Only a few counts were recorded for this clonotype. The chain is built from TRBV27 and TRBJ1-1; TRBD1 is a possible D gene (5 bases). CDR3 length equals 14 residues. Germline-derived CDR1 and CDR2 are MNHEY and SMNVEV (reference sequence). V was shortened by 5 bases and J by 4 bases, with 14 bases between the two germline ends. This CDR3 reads CASSPRGGVTEAFF. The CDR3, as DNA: TGTGCCAGCAGTCCGCGGGGGGGGGTCACTGAAGCTTTCTTT.

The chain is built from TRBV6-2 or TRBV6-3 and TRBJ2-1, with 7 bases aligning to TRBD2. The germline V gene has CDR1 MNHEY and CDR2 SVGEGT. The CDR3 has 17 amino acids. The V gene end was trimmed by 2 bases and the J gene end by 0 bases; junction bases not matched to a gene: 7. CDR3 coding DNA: TGTGCCAGCAGTTACGCGGCGGGAGTAATCTCCTACAATGAGCAGTTCTTC. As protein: CASSYAAGVISYNEQFF.

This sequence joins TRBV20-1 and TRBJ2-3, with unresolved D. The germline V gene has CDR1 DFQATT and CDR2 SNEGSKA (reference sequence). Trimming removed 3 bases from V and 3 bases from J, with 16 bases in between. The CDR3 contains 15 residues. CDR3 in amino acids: CSASPLTDRTDTQYF. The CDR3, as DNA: TGCAGTGCTAGCCCGCTTACAGATAGGACAGATACGCAGTATTTT.

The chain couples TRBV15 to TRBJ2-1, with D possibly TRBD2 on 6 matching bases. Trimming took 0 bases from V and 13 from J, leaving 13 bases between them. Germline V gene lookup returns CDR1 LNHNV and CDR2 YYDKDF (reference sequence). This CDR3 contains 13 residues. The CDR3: CATSRDRRENQFF. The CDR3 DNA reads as TGTGCCACCAGCAGAGATAGACGGGAGAACCAGTTCTTC.

Written as DNA, the CDR3 is TGTGCCTGGAGTGGCCGGAATCAGCCCCAGCATTTT. Its translation: CAWSGRNQPQHF. The genes are TRBV30 and TRBJ1-5; the D is unclear. The germline V gene encodes CDR1 GTSNPN and CDR2 SVGIG (reference sequence). CDR3 length equals 12 residues. Trimming cost V 1 base and J 4 bases, with 5 bases left between them.

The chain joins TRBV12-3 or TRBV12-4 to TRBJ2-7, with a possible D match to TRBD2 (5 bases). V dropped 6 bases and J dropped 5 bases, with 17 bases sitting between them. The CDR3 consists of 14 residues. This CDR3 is CASSVNRDGDEQYF. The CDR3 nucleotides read TGTGCCAGCAGCGTTAATCGGGATGGAGACGAGCAGTACTTC.

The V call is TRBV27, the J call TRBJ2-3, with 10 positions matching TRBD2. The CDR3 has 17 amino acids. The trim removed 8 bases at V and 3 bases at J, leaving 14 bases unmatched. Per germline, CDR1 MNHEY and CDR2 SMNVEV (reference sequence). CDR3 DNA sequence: TGTGCCAGCCAAAGGGCTAGCGGGAGTCTCTTGACAGATACGCAGTATTTT. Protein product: CASQRASGSLLTDTQYF.

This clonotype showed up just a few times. The CDR3 loop is CAILGEDRNEQFF. The CDR3 DNA reads TGTGCCATCCTTGGGGAGGATCGTAATGAGCAGTTCTTC. V and J are TRBV5-4 and TRBJ2-1; tentative D call: TRBD2 (6 bases). V was clipped by 9 bases and J by 7 bases, with 17 bases between them. Per germline, CDR1 SGHNT and CDR2 YYREEE (reference sequence). This CDR3 has 13 residues.

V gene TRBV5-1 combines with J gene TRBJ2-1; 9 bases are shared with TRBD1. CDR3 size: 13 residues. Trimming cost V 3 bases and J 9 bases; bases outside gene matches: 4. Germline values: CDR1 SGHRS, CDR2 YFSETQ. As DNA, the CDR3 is TGCGCCAGCAGCTGGGGACAGGGAGGTGAGCAGTTCTTC. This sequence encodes CASSWGQGGEQFF.

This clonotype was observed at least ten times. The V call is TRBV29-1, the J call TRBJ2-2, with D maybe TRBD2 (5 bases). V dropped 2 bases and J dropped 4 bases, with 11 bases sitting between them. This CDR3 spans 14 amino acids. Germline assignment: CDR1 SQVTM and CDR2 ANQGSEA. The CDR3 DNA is TGCAGCGTTGAATCCGGGGTGGCCACCGGGGAGCTGTTTTTT. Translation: CSVESGVATGELFF.

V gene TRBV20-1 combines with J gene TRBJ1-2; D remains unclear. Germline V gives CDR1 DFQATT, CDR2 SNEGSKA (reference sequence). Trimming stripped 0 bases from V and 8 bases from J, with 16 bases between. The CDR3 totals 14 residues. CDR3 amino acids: CSARDGDPRGGYTF. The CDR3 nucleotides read TGCAGTGCTAGAGATGGGGATCCCCGTGGGGGCTACACCTTC.

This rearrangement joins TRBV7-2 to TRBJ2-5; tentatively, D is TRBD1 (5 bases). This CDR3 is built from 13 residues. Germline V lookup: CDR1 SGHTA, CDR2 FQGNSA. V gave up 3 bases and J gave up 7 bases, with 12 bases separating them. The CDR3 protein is CASSLGPWWTQYF. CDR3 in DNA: TGTGCCAGCAGCTTGGGGCCTTGGTGGACCCAGTACTTC. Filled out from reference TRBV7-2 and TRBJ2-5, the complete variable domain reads GAGVSQSPSNKVTEKGKDVELRCDPISGHTALYWYRQSLGQGLEFLIYFQGNSAPDKSGLPSDRFSAERTGGSVSTLTIQRTQQEDSAVYLCASSLGPWWTQYFGPGTRLLVL.

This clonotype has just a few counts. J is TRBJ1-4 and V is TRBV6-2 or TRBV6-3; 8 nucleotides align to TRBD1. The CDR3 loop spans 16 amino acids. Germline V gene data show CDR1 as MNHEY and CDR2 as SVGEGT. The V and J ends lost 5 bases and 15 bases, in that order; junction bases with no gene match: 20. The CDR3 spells CASSPPRWTGMVSVFF. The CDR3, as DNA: TGTGCCAGCAGTCCCCCCCGCTGGACAGGGATGGTCTCGGTGTTTTTT.